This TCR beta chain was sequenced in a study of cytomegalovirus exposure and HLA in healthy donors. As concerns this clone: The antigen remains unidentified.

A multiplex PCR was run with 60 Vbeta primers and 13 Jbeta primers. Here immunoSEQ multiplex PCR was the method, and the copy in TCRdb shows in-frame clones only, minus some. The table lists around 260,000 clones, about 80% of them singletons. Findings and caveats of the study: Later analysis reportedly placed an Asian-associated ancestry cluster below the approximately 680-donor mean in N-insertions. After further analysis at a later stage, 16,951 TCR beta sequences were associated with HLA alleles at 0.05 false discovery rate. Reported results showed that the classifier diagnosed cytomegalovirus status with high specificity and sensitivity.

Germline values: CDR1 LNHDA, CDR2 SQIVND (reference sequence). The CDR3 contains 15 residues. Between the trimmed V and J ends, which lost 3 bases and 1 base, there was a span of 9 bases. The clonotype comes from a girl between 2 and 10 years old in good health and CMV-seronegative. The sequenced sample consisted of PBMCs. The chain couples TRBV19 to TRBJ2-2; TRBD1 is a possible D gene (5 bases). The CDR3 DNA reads TGTGCCAGTAGTATTAACAGGAGGAACACCGGGGAGCTGTTTTTT. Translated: CASSINRRNTGELFF.